This passage covers 27 T cell receptor beta chains from one sample sequenced in a study of shared clonotypes between healthy human individuals (dated by TCRdb to the early 2020s). The method behind the library was the immunoSEQ multiplex PCR assay. The table comes from immuneACCESS by way of TCRdb, which keeps in-frame sequences with V and J called. Part of the clones is missing from these tables; in studies checked, under half for an unresolved V gene and the rest for unknown reasons. The sample records millions of clones, just under 95% of which are singletons. The ten most abundant clones make up about 1.1% of the sample. CD8 naive samples consisted of CD45RO-negative cells that were positively selected for CCR7, yielding a CD45RA+CCR7+ population without TemRA cells. The sequencing input was naive CD8+ T cells sorted from blood. The cell subset or site label, as the study defines it: CD45RA+CCR7+. The receptor source for this set is a man younger than 35 in good health.

The DNA for the CDR3 is TGTGCCAGCAGCTTAGTTCTAGACAGCTACTATGGCTACACCTTC. Encoded protein: CASSLVLDSYYGYTF. The chain couples TRBV7-8 to TRBJ1-2; TRBD1 is a possible D gene (5 bases). The length of the CDR3 is 15 residues. Germline loops: CDR1 SGHVS, CDR2 FQNEAQ. V lost 1 base to trimming and J lost 3 bases, with 12 bases between them.

This clone was picked up one time. Additional DNA sequences in this sample encode the identical CDR3. The genes are TRBV27 and TRBJ2-7, with 12 nucleotides matching TRBD2. Germline loops: CDR1 MNHEY, CDR2 SMNVEV (reference sequence). CDR3 size: 16 residues. The V segment lost 3 bases and the J segment 2 bases; nucleotides outside the gene matches: 5. The CDR3 region has the DNA TGTGCCAGCAGTTTGGGGCTAGCGGGGGGGACCTACGAGCAGTACTTC. This encodes CASSLGLAGGTYEQYF.

Points on this clone: Different DNA sequences within this sample yield the same CDR3. This sequence joins TRBV5-4 and TRBJ1-1; D unclear. CDR1 and CDR2 (germline): SGHNT, YYREEE (reference sequence). V was cut by 4 bases and J by 5 bases, with 6 bases left in between. The CDR3 is 11 amino acids. CDR3 nucleotides: TGTGCCAGCAGCCTGGGAACTGAAGCTTTCTTT. It is translated as CASSLGTEAFF.

This chain links TRBV6-5 with TRBJ2-7, with D perhaps TRBD1 (5 bases). Germline values: CDR1 MNHEY, CDR2 SVGAGI. This CDR3 has 13 amino acids. V was trimmed by 6 bases and J by 3 bases, leaving 12 bases between them. The CDR3 bases are TGTGCCAGCAGCCCTGGACATCTCTACGAGCAGTACTTC. Translation: CASSPGHLYEQYF.

This clone was recorded once. The chain couples TRBV5-6 to TRBJ2-3, with a possible D match to TRBD1 (7 bases). The V end was cut by 4 bases, the J end by 2 bases, with 14 bases between. Germline-derived CDR1 and CDR2 are SGHDT and YYEEEE. The CDR3 runs to 15 residues. The CDR3, as DNA: TGTGCCAGCAGCCTCGCGGGACAGATCACAGATACGCAGTATTTT. Residues: CASSLAGQITDTQYF.

CDR3 DNA: TGTGCCAGCAGTTATACAGGGGGATCTTCACCCCTCCACTTT. This codes for CASSYTGGSSPLHF. V gene TRBV28 combines with J gene TRBJ1-6; 8 bases are a match to TRBD1. J was trimmed by 9 bases and V by 4 bases; bases with no gene match: 5. Per the germline V gene, CDR1 is MDHEN and CDR2 is SYDVKM. This CDR3 is built from 14 residues.

The chain is built from TRBV28 and TRBJ1-5; TRBD1 matches 9 bases. The CDR3 is 14 amino acids. Germline CDR1 MDHEN, CDR2 SYDVKM. After removal of 11 bases from V and 7 bases from J, the junction contained 12 bases not matched to a gene. This CDR3 is CAASGDRARQPQHF. Here the CDR3 DNA reads TGTGCCGCCTCGGGGGACAGGGCCAGACAGCCCCAGCATTTT.

This chain uses TRBV27 with TRBJ1-1; TRBD1 aligns across 7 bases. There are 15 residues in the CDR3. CDR1 is MNHEY, CDR2 SMNVEV, per germline (reference sequence). V shed 3 bases, J shed 3 bases, and the junction held 7 bases outside the gene matches. CDR3 amino acids: CASSLGGRGDTEAFF. The CDR3 region has the DNA TGTGCCAGCAGTTTGGGGGGCAGGGGGGACACTGAAGCTTTCTTT.

About this clone: Other DNA sequences in the sample encode the same CDR3. The gene calls are TRBV27 and TRBJ2-7, with D uncertain. Trimming shortened V by 5 bases and J by 3 bases, and 11 bases separated the two germline ends. Germline CDR1 reads MNHEY; CDR2 reads SMNVEV (reference sequence). The CDR3 contains 13 residues. For the CDR3, the DNA is TGTGCCAGCAGTCCGACGGGCTTCTACGAGCAGTACTTC. It translates to CASSPTGFYEQYF.

CDR3 in DNA: TGTGCCAGCAGCTTAGTCCCCGTGAACACTGAAGCTTTCTTT. Translation gives CASSLVPVNTEAFF. This chain uses TRBV7-8 with TRBJ1-1; D uncertain. V was pared by 1 base and J by 0 bases, with 6 bases between. Germline assignment: CDR1 SGHVS and CDR2 FQNEAQ. This CDR3 is 14 amino acids long.

The V call is TRBV7-4, the J call TRBJ2-7, with a possible D match to TRBD2 (6 bases). Germline V gene sequence: CDR1 SGHVT, CDR2 SQSDAQ. V lost 3 bases and J 0 bases, leaving 18 bases between the germline ends. The CDR3 contains 17 residues. In DNA, the CDR3 is TGTGCCAGCAGCTTCGGCGTCTTCGGGGGTAGCTCCTACGAGCAGTACTTC. Amino acids: CASSFGVFGGSSYEQYF.

The gene calls are TRBV5-1 and TRBJ2-1; D might be TRBD2 (5 bases). This CDR3 region has 13 residues. Trimming cost V 5 bases and J 5 bases, with 11 bases left between them. Germline CDR1 reads SGHRS; CDR2 reads YFSETQ. CDR3 region: CASSLSENNEQFF. CDR3 in DNA: TGCGCCAGCAGTCTTAGCGAAAACAATGAGCAGTTCTTC. Based on the CDR3 plus reference TRBV5-1 and TRBJ2-1, the full variable domain is KAGVTQTPRYLIKTRGQQVTLSCSPISGHRSVSWYQQTPGQGLQFLFEYFSETQRNKGNFPGRFSGRQFSNSRSEMNVSTLELGDSALYLCASSLSENNEQFFGPGTRLTVL.

A note on this clone: This sample also contains other DNA sequences that code for the same CDR3. The chain recombines TRBV9 with TRBJ2-3, with TRBD1 matching 12 bases. The junction had 1 base not matched to a gene; V was cut back by 2 bases and J by 6 bases. Per the germline V gene, CDR1 is SGDLS and CDR2 is YYNGEE. This CDR3 has 14 amino acids. Written as DNA, the CDR3 is TGTGCCAGCAGCGTGGGACAGGGGGCTGATACGCAGTATTTT. Translation gives CASSVGQGADTQYF.

The chain is built from TRBV11-3 and TRBJ2-3; TRBD1 agrees at 7 bases. This CDR3 region has 14 residues. Germline V lookup: CDR1 SGHNT, CDR2 YENEEA. V trimming: 9 bases; J trimming: 0 bases; junction bases outside the gene matches: 6. CDR3 nucleotide sequence: TGTGCCAGGGGACAGACCGGTAGCACAGATACGCAGTATTTT. Amino acid sequence: CARGQTGSTDTQYF.

The rearrangement links TRBV7-9 to TRBJ2-1; 10 bases are shared with TRBD1. The V gene's germline CDR1 is SEHNR and CDR2 FQNEAQ (reference sequence). The CDR3 has 17 residues. The V and J ends lost 0 bases and 8 bases, in that order; junction bases with no gene match: 10. The CDR3 sequence is CASSLAVGQGFPDEQFF. In nucleotides, the CDR3 is TGTGCCAGCAGCTTAGCGGTGGGACAGGGGTTCCCCGATGAGCAGTTCTTC.

This clone has more than one count but fewer than ten. One base away lies a much larger clone, so this may be a sequencing read error. This sample also contains other DNA sequences that code for the same CDR3. This chain uses TRBV30 with TRBJ1-1; no reliable D call. The CDR3 loop spans 13 amino acids. V was pared by 0 bases and J by 1 base, with 6 bases between. Germline V CDR1 and CDR2: GTSNPN, SVGIG (reference sequence). The CDR3 here is CAWSVHGNTEAFF. CDR3 in DNA: TGTGCCTGGAGTGTACACGGGAACACTGAAGCTTTCTTT.

The sample holds one count of this clone. V is TRBV6-4 and J is TRBJ2-2; D is unclear. The length of the CDR3 is 14 residues. V was pared by 7 bases and J by 1 base, with 10 bases between. Per the germline V gene, CDR1 is MRHNA and CDR2 is SNTAGT. The CDR3: CASTGVLNTGELFF. CDR3 in DNA: TGTGCCAGCACAGGAGTTCTGAACACCGGGGAGCTGTTTTTT.

The chain links TRBV29-1 to TRBJ1-2, with 8 bases aligning to TRBD1. The germline CDR1 and CDR2 sequences are SQVTM and ANQGSEA. With V trimmed by 3 bases and J by 2 bases, 8 bases remained unmatched. The length of the CDR3 is 15 residues. Written as DNA, the CDR3 is TGCAGCGTTGAGGAAACAGGGGGGGTGAACTATGGCTACACCTTC. Its translation: CSVEETGGVNYGYTF.

The chain employs TRBV6-1 and TRBJ1-5, with TRBD1 as a possible D gene (6 bases). Germline-derived CDR1 and CDR2 are MNHNS and SASEGT. The CDR3 totals 19 residues. Trimming stripped 2 bases from V and 2 bases from J, with 22 bases between. In DNA form, the CDR3 reads TGTGCCAGCAGTGAAAGGGGGAGGGGACTCCCGCATGGCAATCAGCCCCAGCATTTT. This sequence encodes CASSERGRGLPHGNQPQHF.

The rearrangement uses TRBV5-6 and TRBJ2-5; D might be TRBD1 (6 bases). The ends were cut back, 2 bases at V and 2 bases at J, with 7 bases in the middle. Germline CDR1 is SGHDT and CDR2 is YYEEEE. This CDR3 comprises 13 residues. CDR3: CASSLDRQETQYF. CDR3 sequence (DNA): TGTGCCAGCAGCTTAGACAGGCAAGAGACCCAGTACTTC. Full variable domain (rest looked up from reference TRBV5-6 and TRBJ2-5): DAGVTQSPTHLIKTRGQQVTLRCSPKSGHDTVSWYQQALGQGPQFIFQYYEEEERQRGNFPDRFSGHQFPNYSSELNVNALLLGDSALYLCASSLDRQETQYFGPGTRLLVL.

The chain has TRBV2 and TRBJ1-3, with TRBD1 as a possible D gene (6 bases). The ends were cut back, 10 bases at V and 0 bases at J, with 19 bases in the middle. The CDR3 has 16 residues. Germline CDR1 is SNHLY and CDR2 is FYNNEI. The CDR3: CATSHDRTDSGNTIYF. The CDR3 DNA follows: TGTGCCACCTCGCACGACAGGACAGACTCTGGAAACACCATATATTTT.

Turning to this clone: In the same sample, other DNA sequences code for this CDR3. The chain combines TRBV28 with TRBJ2-5, with D perhaps given as TRBD1 or TRBD2 (5 bases each). V was clipped by 5 bases and J by 5 bases, with 12 bases between them. From germline, CDR1 is MDHEN and CDR2 SYDVKM. This CDR3 is built from 13 residues. DNA for the CDR3: TGTGCCAGCAGTACAGGACTCGGGGAGACCCAGTACTTC. It specifies CASSTGLGETQYF.

This clone is a singleton in its sample. V is TRBV7-3 and J is TRBJ2-1, with 15 bases fitting TRBD2. With 5 bases clipped from V and 15 bases from J, the junction kept 14 bases outside the gene matches. Germline CDR1 and CDR2: SGHTA and FQGTGA. This CDR3 spans 16 amino acids. The CDR3 nucleotides are TGTGCCAGCAGCCCTACCGGACTAGCGGGGGGGCAGGGTTGGTTCTTC. This gives the protein CASSPTGLAGGQGWFF.

The sample holds one count of this clone. This chain uses TRBV5-5 with TRBJ2-1, with D tentatively TRBD2 (5 bases). CDR3 length equals 15 residues. The germline gives CDR1 SGHKS, CDR2 YYEKEE (reference sequence). V gave up 0 bases and J gave up 6 bases, with 13 bases separating them. The CDR3 sequence: CASSLAPSFGNEQFF. The CDR3 region has the DNA TGTGCCAGCAGCTTGGCTCCTAGCTTTGGCAATGAGCAGTTCTTC. Supplemented by reference TRBV5-5 and TRBJ2-1, the full variable domain reads DAGVTQSPTHLIKTRGQQVTLRCSPISGHKSVSWYQQVLGQGPQFIFQYYEKEERGRGNFPDRFSARQFPNYSSELNVNALLLGDSALYLCASSLAPSFGNEQFFGPGTRLTVL.

This rearrangement joins TRBV7-3 to TRBJ2-2; 8 bases are shared with TRBD1. V gave up 5 bases and J gave up 1 base; unmatched junction bases: 3. In germline, CDR1 is SGHTA, CDR2 FQGTGA. The CDR3 spans 15 residues. The CDR3 region has the DNA TGTGCCAGCAGCGGGACAGGACTGAACACCGGGGAGCTGTTTTTT. This encodes CASSGTGLNTGELFF.

This rearrangement joins TRBV30 to TRBJ1-1, with D possibly being TRBD1 (5 bases). Germline V CDR1 and CDR2: GTSNPN, SVGIG (reference sequence). The CDR3 loop spans 13 amino acids. Trimming took off 3 bases at V and 3 bases at J, with 11 bases between the two ends. CDR3 sequence: CAWSSGGDTEAFF. CDR3 DNA sequence: TGTGCCTGGAGCTCGGGGGGGGACACTGAAGCTTTCTTT. Full variable domain (rest looked up from reference TRBV30 and TRBJ1-1): SQTIHQWPATLVQPVGSPLSLECTVEGTSNPNLYWYRQAAGRGLQLLFYSVGIGQISSEVPQNLSASRPQDRQFILSSKKLLLSDSGFYLCAWSSGGDTEAFFGQGTRLTVV.

This sequence joins TRBV2 and TRBJ1-3; D is undetermined. Germline assignment: CDR1 SNHLY and CDR2 FYNNEI. Trimming shortened V by 3 bases and J by 0 bases, and 15 bases separated the two germline ends. The CDR3 has 17 amino acids. The CDR3 DNA follows: TGTGCCAGCAGTGAGCGGTCCCAGAGGTCCTCTGGAAACACCATATATTTT. It codes for CASSERSQRSSGNTIYF.